This T cell receptor beta chain emerged from a study of CD8 T cells in ankylosing spondylitis. TCRdb analysed the 5' RACE reads with MiXCR anew, one entry per CDR3 protein. This sample has 200,000 to 250,000 distinct CDR3 sequences; approximately 10% occur once, and the top ten carry roughly a fifth. This clonotype was seen more than once but under ten times. The sample taken for sequencing was blood, either unsorted or a sorted T cell fraction (not recorded which). This sequence was found in a male donor with ankylosing spondylitis or in good health (not recorded which).

CDR3: CASSLDQNRNQPQHF. CDR3 sequence (DNA): TGTGCCAGCAGCCTGGACCAGAACCGTAATCAGCCCCAGCATTTT. V gene TRBV2 combines with J gene TRBJ1-5, with no clear D. The CDR3 has 15 amino acids. Germline V gene data show CDR1 as SNHLY and CDR2 as FYNNEI. Trimming cost V 6 bases and J 4 bases, with 16 bases left between them. Based on the CDR3 plus reference TRBV2 and TRBJ1-5, the full variable domain is EPEVTQTPSHQVTQMGQEVILRCVPISNHLYFYWYRQILGQKVEFLVSFYNNEISEKSEIFDDQFSVERPDGSNFTLKIRSTKLEDSAMYFCASSLDQNRNQPQHFGDGTRLSIL.